This T cell receptor beta chain came from a study of CD8 T cells in Susac syndrome (dated by TCRdb to about 2019). For the wider study: Whether CD8+ T cell activation and differentiation in Susac syndrome was antigen driven was tested using repertoire sequencing. The clonality of the CD8+ T cell repertoire was compared across over 10 healthy donors, about 14 Susac syndrome patients and roughly 16 multiple sclerosis patients. Overall study results and their limits: The TCR sequencing and HLA analysis was acknowledged to have included a relatively small number of individuals.

RNA was extracted using the RNeasy kit, and about 0.45 to 1 microgram was reverse transcribed with random hexamers. The immunoSEQ multiplex PCR assay, which covers 54 Vbeta and 13 Jbeta segments, was used to amplify TCR beta CDR3 regions. PCR amplification bias was corrected using a synthetic template baseline for primer optimization and computational correction. Per the original workflow: Only productive sequences were kept, with reads annotated to V, D and J genes according to IMGT and analyzed in immunoSEQ Analyzer. Clonality was computed as one minus Shannon entropy normalized by log2 of the number of productive unique sequences. For each patient and control, public and private clones were evaluated among the 100 most prevalent clones. Susac-specific clones were defined as absent from healthy and MS cohorts, over a thousand published viral clones and other ImmuneACCESS disease sequences. The public reads were quality trimmed at Q25 with fastp and then assembled into clones with MiXCR by TCRdb, keeping productive beta chains. Each entry is one CDR3 protein sequence, shown with its most common DNA and genes. The V and J calls follow TCRdb's processing rather than the paper's. This sample comprises around 300,000 distinct CDR3 sequences, approximately 85% of them detected only once. Around 0.21% of the sample goes to the ten largest clones.

High-throughput TCR beta sequencing profiled peripheral blood CD8+ and CD4+ T cells from healthy donors, Susac syndrome patients and multiple sclerosis patients. Treatment-naive patients with stable or active relapsing-remitting disease fulfilling revised McDonald criteria were used as multiple sclerosis controls. Bulk CD8+ and CD4+ T cells were purified by magnetic negative isolation, while CD8+ TEMRA cells were enriched using FACS. Blood was collected in EDTA tubes and processed within 24 hours, with PBMCs isolated through density gradient centrifugation. PBMCs intended for TCR sequencing were cryopreserved in liquid nitrogen and thawed later in a water bath at 37 degrees C. The sorted or isolated CD4+, CD8+ and CD8+ TEMRA cells reached a purity of at least 90%. Note on this clonotype: It has no known antigen specificity. Per-base qualities were not stored, and no clone one base away is much larger.

Sequencing used CD8+ T cells from PBMCs. The receptor's source is a human donor with multiple sclerosis.

The CDR3 protein: CAISGQGQETQYF. The sequence in DNA is TGTGCCATCAGTGGTCAGGGGCAAGAGACCCAGTACTTC. The V and J segments used are TRBV10-3 and TRBJ2-5; TRBD1 is perhaps the D gene, given 6 matching bases. Including the terminal cysteine and phenylalanine, the CDR3 comprises 13 residues. Only the CDR3 DNA stays, 39 bases, in frame from base 1. Sequences ENHRY (CDR1) and SYGVKD (CDR2) are obtained from the germline V gene. V is pared back by 4 bases and J by 2 bases, with 8 bases lying between the germline termini.